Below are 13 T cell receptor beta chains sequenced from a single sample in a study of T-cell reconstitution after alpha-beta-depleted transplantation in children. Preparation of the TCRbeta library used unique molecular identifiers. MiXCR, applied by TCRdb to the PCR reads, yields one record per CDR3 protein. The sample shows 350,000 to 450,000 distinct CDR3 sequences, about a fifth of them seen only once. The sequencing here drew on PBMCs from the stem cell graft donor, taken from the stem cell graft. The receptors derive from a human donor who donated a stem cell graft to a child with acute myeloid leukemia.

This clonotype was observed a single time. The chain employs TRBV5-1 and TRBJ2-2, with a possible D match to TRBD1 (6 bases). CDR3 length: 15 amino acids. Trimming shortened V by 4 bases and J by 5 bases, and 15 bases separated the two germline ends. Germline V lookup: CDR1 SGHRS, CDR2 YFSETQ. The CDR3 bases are TGCGCCAGCAGCCGAACAGGGATGAAAACCGGGGAGCTGTTTTTT. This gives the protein CASSRTGMKTGELFF.

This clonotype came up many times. The CDR3 reads CATSRDGYGYTF. DNA for the CDR3: TGTGCCACCAGCAGAGATGGCTATGGCTACACCTTC. The chain combines TRBV15 with TRBJ1-2; no definite D call. This CDR3 contains 12 residues. The V end was cut by 0 bases, the J end by 4 bases, with 3 bases between. CDR1 is LNHNV, CDR2 YYDKDF, per germline (reference sequence).

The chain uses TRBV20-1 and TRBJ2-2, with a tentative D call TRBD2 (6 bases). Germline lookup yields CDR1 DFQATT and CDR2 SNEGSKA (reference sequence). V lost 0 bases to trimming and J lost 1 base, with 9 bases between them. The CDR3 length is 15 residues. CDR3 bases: TGCAGTGCTAGAGATCGAGCGGGGAACACCGGGGAGCTGTTTTTT. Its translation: CSARDRAGNTGELFF.

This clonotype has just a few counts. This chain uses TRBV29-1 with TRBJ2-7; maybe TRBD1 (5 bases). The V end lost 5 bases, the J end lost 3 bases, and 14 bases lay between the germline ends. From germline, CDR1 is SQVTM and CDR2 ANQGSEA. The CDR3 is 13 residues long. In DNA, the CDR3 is TGCAGCGTTAAACCGGACACCCTCTACGAGCAGTACTTC. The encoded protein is CSVKPDTLYEQYF.

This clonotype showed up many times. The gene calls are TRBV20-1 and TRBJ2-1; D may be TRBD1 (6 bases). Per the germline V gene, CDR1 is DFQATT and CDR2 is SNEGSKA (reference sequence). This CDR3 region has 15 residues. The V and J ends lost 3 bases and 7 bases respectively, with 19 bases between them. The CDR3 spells CSASDVRQGHNEQFF. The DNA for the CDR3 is TGCAGTGCTAGCGACGTAAGGCAGGGGCATAATGAGCAGTTCTTC.

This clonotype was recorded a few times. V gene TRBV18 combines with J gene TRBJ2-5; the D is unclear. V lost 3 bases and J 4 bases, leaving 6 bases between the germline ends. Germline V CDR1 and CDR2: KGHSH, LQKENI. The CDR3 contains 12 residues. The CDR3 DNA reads TGTGCCAGCTCACCGGCGGTAGAGACCCAGTACTTC. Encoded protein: CASSPAVETQYF.

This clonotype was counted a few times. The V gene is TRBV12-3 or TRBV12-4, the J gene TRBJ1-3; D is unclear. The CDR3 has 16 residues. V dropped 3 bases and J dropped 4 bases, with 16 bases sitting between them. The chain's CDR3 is CASSFIIDKKGNTIYF. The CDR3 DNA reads TGTGCCAGCAGTTTCATTATCGACAAAAAGGGAAACACCATATATTTT.

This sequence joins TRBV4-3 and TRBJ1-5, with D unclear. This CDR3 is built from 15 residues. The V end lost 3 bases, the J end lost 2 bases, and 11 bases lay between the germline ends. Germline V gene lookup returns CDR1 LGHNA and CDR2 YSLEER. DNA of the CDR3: TGCGCCAGCAGCCAGGATAGGTTTGGCAATCAGCCCCAGCATTTT. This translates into CASSQDRFGNQPQHF.

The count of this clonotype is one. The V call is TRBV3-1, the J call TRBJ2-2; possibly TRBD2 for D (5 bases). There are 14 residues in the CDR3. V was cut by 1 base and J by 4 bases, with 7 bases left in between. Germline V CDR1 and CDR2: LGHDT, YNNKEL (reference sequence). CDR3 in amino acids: CASSQGRGTGELFF. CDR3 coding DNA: TGTGCCAGCAGCCAAGGTCGGGGCACCGGGGAGCTGTTTTTT.

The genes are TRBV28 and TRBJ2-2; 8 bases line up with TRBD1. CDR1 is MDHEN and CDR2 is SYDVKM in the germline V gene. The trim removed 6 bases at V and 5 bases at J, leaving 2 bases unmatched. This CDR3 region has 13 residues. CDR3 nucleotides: TGTGCCAGCAGGCGACAGGGGACCGGGGAGCTGTTTTTT. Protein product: CASRRQGTGELFF. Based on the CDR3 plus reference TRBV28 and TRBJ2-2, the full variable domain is DVKVTQSSRYLVKRTGEKVFLECVQDMDHENMFWYRQDPGLGLRLIYFSYDVKMKEKGDIPEGYSVSREKKERFSLILESASTNQTSMYLCASRRQGTGELFFGEGSRLTVL.

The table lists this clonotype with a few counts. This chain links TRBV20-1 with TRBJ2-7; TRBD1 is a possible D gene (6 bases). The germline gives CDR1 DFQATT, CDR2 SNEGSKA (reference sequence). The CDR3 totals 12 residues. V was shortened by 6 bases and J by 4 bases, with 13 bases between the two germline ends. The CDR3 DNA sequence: TGCAGTGCCAGGGGCATCCAGTACGAGCAGTACTTC. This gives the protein CSARGIQYEQYF.

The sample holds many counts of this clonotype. The chain's CDR3 is CSAREAERDGQPQHF. CDR3 in DNA: TGCAGTGCTAGAGAGGCTGAGAGGGACGGACAGCCCCAGCATTTT. The V and J genes are TRBV20-1 and TRBJ1-5; possible D gene TRBD1, 5 bases. The ends were cut back, 0 bases at V and 7 bases at J, with 16 bases in the middle. CDR1 DFQATT and CDR2 SNEGSKA come from the germline V gene (reference sequence). This CDR3 spans 15 amino acids.

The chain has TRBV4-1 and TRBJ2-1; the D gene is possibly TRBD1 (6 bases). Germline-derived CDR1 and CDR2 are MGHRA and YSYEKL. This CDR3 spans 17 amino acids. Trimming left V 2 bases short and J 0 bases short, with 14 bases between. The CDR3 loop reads CASSQPTRGISYNEQFF. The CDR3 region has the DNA TGCGCCAGCAGCCAACCTACTAGGGGGATCTCCTACAATGAGCAGTTCTTC.